Listed here are 2 T cell receptor beta chains from one sample, sequenced in a study of blood T cell repertoires in COVID-19. Data came from immunoSEQ multiplex PCR; TCRdb stores just in-frame clones and leaves some out. The repertoire holds some 100,000 clones, with more than 75% as singletons. The sample taken for sequencing was peripheral blood. These receptors were obtained from a human donor in a cohort sampled during active COVID-19.

The rearrangement links TRBV7-8 to TRBJ2-1, with 8 bases fitting TRBD1. The germline gives CDR1 SGHVS, CDR2 FQNEAQ. After removal of 5 bases from V and 7 bases from J, the junction contained 10 bases not matched to a gene. The CDR3 consists of 15 residues. The CDR3 sequence: CASSPARTGLNEQFF. CDR3 in DNA: TGTGCCAGCAGCCCAGCCCGGACAGGGCTAAATGAGCAGTTCTTC.

This clone was detected a few times. The V gene is TRBV4-1, the J gene TRBJ2-7; 7 nucleotides line up with TRBD2. Unmatched junction bases numbered 7, after V lost 0 bases and J lost 2 bases. Looked up from germline, CDR1 is MGHRA and CDR2 is YSYEKL. The CDR3 is 16 amino acids. CDR3 nucleotide sequence: TGCGCCAGCAGCCAAGATCGGGGAGGGTACCCCTACGAGCAGTACTTC. Residues: CASSQDRGGYPYEQYF.